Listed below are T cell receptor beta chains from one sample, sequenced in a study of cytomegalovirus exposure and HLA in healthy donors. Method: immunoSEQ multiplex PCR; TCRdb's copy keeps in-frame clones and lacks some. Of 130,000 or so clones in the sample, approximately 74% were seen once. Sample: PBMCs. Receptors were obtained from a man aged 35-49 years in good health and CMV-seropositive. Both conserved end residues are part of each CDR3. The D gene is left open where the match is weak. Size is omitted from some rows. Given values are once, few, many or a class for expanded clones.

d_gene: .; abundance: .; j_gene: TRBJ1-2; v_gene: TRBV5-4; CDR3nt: TGTGCCAGCAGCTACCCCGGGGGCTATGGCTACACCTTC; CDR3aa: CASSYPGGYGYTF
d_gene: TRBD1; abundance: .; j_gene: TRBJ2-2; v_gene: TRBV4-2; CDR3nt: TGTGCCAGCAGCCAGTTGAGGGGGCAAACCGGGGAGCTGTTTTTT; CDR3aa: CASSQLRGQTGELFF
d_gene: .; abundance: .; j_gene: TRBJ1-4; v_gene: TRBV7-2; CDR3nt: TGTGCCAGCAGCTTAGTTCCGACAGGCTCTCCTACATTT; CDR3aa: CASSLVPTGSPTF
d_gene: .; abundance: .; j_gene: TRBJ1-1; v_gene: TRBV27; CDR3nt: TGTGCCAGCAGTCTCCGGGGGGGATTGACTTTCTTT; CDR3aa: CASSLRGGLTFF
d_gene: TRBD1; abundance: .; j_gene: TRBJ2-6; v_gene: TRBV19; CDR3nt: TGTGCCAGTAGTCCGACAGGGGGCACTGGGGCCAACGTCCTGACTTTC; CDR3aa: CASSPTGGTGANVLTF
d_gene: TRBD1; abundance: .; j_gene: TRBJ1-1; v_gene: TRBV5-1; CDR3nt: TGCGCCAGCAGCTCACAGGGGCCGCCGGGAACTGAAGCTTTCTTT; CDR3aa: CASSSQGPPGTEAFF
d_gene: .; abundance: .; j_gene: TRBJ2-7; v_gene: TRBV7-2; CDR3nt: TGTGCCAGCAGCTTCAGAGGGTTGGACGAGCAGTACTTC; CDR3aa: CASSFRGLDEQYF
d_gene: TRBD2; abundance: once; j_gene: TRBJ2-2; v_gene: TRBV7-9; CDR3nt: TGTGCCAGCAGCCCCCCGGGGAGGGGTGGCACCGGGGAGCTGTTTTTT; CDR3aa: CASSPPGRGGTGELFF
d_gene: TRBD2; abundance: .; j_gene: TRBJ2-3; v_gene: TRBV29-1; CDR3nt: TGCAGCGTTGAAGGGGGACTAGCGGGAGCGACAGATACGCAGTATTTT; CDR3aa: CSVEGGLAGATDTQYF
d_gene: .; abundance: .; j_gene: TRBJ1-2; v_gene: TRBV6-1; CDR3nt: TGTGCCACCCCCCAGGGAACTGGCTATGGCTACACCTTC; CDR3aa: CATPQGTGYGYTF
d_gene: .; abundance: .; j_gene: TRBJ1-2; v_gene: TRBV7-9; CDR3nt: TGTTCCAGCAGCTTGGGGGGGGCTGGCTACACCTTC; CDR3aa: CSSSLGGAGYTF
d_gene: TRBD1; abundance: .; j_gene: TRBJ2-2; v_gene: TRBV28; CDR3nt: TGTGCCAGCAGTTTTTCACAGGGGGTAGGCACCGGGGAGCTGTTTTTT; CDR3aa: CASSFSQGVGTGELFF
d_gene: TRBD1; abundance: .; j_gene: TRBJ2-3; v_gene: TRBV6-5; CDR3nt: TGTGCCAGCAGTTCACCCGAGGACAGGGCTGGAGATACGCAGTATTTT; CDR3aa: CASSSPEDRAGDTQYF
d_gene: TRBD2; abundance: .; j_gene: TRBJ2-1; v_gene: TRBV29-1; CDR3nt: TGCAGCGTTAGAGGGCCCGGCGGGGGATACAATGAGCAGTTCTTC; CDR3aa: CSVRGPGGGYNEQFF
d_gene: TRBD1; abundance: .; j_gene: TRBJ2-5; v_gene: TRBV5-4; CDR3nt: TGTGCCAGCAGCCTAGCCGGGACAGGCATTTCCAGGGAGACCCAGTACTTC; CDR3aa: CASSLAGTGISRETQYF
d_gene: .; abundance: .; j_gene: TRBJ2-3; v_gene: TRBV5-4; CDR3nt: TGTGCCAGCAGCCTCACAGATACGCAGTATTTT; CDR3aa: CASSLTDTQYF
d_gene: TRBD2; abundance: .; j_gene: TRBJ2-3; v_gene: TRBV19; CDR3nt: TGTGCCAGTAGTTTGTTGGCTAGCGGGAGCACAGATACGCAGTATTTT; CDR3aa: CASSLLASGSTDTQYF
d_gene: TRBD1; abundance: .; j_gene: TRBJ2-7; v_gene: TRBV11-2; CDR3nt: TGTGCCAGCAGTGGAGTGGCAGGGGGCCCCCCCTACGAGCAGTACTTC; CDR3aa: CASSGVAGGPPYEQYF
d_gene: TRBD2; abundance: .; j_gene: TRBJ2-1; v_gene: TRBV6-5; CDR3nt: TGTGCCAGCAGTTACTCGGCAGCGGGAATGATCGATGAGCAGTTCTTC; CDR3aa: CASSYSAAGMIDEQFF
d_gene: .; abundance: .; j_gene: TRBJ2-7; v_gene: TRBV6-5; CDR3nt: TGTGCCAGCAGTCCGGTGGGAGGAGGATTCCACGAGCAGTACTTC; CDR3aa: CASSPVGGGFHEQYF
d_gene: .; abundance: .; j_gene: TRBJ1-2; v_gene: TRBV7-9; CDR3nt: TGTGCCAGCAGCGTTGGCGGGGTTTATGGCTACACCTTC; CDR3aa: CASSVGGVYGYTF
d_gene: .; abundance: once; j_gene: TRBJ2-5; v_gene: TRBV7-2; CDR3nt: TGTGCCAGCAGCTCGGGACAGATAGGGGGGGAGACCCAGTACTTC; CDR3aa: CASSSGQIGGETQYF
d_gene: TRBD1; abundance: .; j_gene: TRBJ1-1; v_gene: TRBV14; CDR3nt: TGTGCCAGCAGCCAAATTGGGACAGGACAATTGCACGCTTTCTTT; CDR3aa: CASSQIGTGQLHAFF
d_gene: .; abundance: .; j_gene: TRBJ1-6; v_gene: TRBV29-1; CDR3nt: TGCAGCGTACAACAGGGAGGGGATAATTCACCCCTCCACTTT; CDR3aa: CSVQQGGDNSPLHF
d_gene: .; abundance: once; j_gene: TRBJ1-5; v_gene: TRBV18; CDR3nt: TGTGCCAGCTCACCATCGGGACATATCAATCAGCCCCAGCATTTT; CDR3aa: CASSPSGHINQPQHF
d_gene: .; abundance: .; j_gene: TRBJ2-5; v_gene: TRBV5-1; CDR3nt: TGCGCCAGCAGCCGCGGCGGCCAAGAGACCCAGTACTTC; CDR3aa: CASSRGGQETQYF
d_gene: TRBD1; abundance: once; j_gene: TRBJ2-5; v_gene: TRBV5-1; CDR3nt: TGCGCCAGCAGCTTTCAGGGGGCGCGAGAGACCCAGTACTTC; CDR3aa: CASSFQGARETQYF